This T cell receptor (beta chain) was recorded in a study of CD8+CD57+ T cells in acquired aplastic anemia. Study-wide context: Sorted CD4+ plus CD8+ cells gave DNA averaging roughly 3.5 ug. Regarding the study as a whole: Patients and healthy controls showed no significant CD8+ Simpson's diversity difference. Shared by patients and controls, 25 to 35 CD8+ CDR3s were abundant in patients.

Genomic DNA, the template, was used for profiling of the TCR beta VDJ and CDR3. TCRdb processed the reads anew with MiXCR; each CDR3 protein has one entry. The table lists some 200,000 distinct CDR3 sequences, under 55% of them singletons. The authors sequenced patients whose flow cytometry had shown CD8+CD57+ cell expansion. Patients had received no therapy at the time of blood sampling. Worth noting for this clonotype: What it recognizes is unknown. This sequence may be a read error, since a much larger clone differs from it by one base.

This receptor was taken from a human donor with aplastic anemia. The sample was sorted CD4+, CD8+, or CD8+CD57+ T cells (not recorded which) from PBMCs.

The CDR3 DNA reads as TGTGCCAGCAGTTTTCGGGACGGGGGGGCAGATACGCAGTATTTT. Translating it yields CASSFRDGGADTQYF. This sequence joins TRBV10-3 and TRBJ2-3, with TRBD2 matching over 8 bases. CDR3 length: 15 amino acids. CDR1 is ENHRY, CDR2 SYGVKD, per germline.